This T cell receptor (beta chain) was found in a study of blood T cell repertoires in COVID-19. Study overall: Collection of acute and convalescent COVID-19 samples took place in the United States, Italy and Spain.

CDR1 is GTSNPN, CDR2 SVGIG, per germline (reference sequence). The CDR3 is 15 residues long. Between the trimmed V and J ends, which lost 4 bases and 0 bases, there was a span of 13 bases. Original processing notes: Reference gene primer amplification gave estimated nucleated cell counts. Here immunoSEQ multiplex PCR was the method, and the copy in TCRdb shows in-frame clones only, minus some. V, J and clone size are taken as reported in that table, and D and trimming were inferred from the DNA itself. The repertoire includes tens of thousands of clones, approximately 94% of them detected once, and approximately 8.4% sits in the top ten.

The receptor was isolated from a human donor in a cohort sampled during active COVID-19. The sequencing sample was made of peripheral blood. The V call is TRBV30, the J call TRBJ1-5, with a possible D match to TRBD1 (5 bases). The CDR3: CAWTRAGNSNQPQHF. The CDR3 bases are TGTGCCTGGACCAGAGCAGGGAATAGCAATCAGCCCCAGCATTTT.